The TCR beta chain described here comes from a study of persistence of HIV-infected CD4 T cells. Broader study findings: CMV- and Gag-responding cells had lower TCRbeta richness than CD3/CD28-responding cells.

On this clone itself: Its matching antigen is unknown.

Overlapping HIV-1 Gag 15-mer peptides at around 0.91 ug per peptide per mL were used. CD40L/CD69 double-negative CD45RO-high memory CD4+ T cells were collected. Plasma HIV-1 RNA stayed below 50 copies/mL for at least 4 years. The CDR3 has 12 residues. Germline V gene data show CDR1 as ENHRY and CDR2 as SYGVKD. The V end lost 11 bases, the J end lost 9 bases, and 17 bases lay between the germline ends. This was the immunoSEQ version 4 assay in survey mode. Using immunoSEQ multiplex PCR, the repertoire was profiled, and TCRdb retains in-frame clones only, with some absent. This table has about 40,000 clones, around three quarters appearing once.

The chain recombines TRBV10-3 with TRBJ2-1, with a tentative D call TRBD1 (5 bases). The receptor's source is an adult man with HIV who was CMV-seropositive. The source material was CD4+ T cells sorted from PBMCs after roughly 18-hour stimulation, sampled from a patient who received antiretroviral therapy. CDR3 in DNA: TGTGCCGCTAACTCAGGGTATCGTGAGCAGTTCTTC. This encodes CAANSGYREQFF.